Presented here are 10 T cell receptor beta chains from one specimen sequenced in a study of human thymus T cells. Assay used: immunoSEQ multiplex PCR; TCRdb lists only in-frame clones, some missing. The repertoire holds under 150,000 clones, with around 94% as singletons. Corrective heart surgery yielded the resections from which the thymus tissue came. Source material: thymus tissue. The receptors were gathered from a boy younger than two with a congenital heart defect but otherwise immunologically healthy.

The CDR3 is CASSYSDRGGETQYF. As DNA, the CDR3 is TGTGCCAGCAGCTACTCCGACAGGGGCGGGGAGACCCAGTACTTC. This rearrangement joins TRBV7-9 to TRBJ2-5; 8 bases fit TRBD1. V lost 4 bases and J lost 5; bases outside the gene matches: 9. The germline V gene encodes CDR1 SEHNR and CDR2 FQNEAQ (reference sequence). This CDR3 spans 15 amino acids.

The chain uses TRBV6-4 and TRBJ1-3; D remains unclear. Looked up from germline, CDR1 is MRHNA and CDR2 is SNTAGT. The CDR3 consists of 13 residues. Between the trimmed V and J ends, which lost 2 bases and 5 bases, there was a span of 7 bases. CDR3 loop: CASSDGLRNTIYF. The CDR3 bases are TGTGCCAGCAGTGACGGTCTTCGAAACACCATATATTTT.

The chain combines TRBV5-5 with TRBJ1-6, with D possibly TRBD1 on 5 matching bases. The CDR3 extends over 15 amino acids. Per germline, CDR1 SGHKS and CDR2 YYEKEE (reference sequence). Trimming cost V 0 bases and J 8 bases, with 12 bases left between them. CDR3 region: CASSLGEGRYSPLHF. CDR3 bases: TGTGCCAGCAGCTTGGGGGAGGGGCGATATTCACCCCTCCACTTT.

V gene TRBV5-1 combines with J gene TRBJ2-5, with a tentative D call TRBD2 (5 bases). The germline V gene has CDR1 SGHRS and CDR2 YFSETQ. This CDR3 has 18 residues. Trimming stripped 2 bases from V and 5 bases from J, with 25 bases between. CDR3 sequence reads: CASSLGSSWGHSYETQYF. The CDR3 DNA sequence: TGCGCCAGCAGCTTAGGGTCTAGCTGGGGTCATTCTTATGAGACCCAGTACTTC.

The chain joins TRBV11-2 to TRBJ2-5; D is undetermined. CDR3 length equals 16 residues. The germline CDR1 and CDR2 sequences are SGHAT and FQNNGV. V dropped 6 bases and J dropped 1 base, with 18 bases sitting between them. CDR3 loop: CASSSLIHEVQETQYF. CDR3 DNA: TGTGCCAGCAGTTCCCTAATTCACGAAGTCCAAGAGACCCAGTACTTC.

CDR3 in DNA: TGTGCCAGCAGTGAGGGAGACAGCACAGATACGCAGTATTTT. It yields the protein CASSEGDSTDTQYF. V gene TRBV25-1 combines with J gene TRBJ2-3, with D possibly TRBD2 on 5 matching bases. This CDR3 is 14 amino acids long. From germline, CDR1 is MGHDK and CDR2 SYGVNS. Trimming stripped 3 bases from V and 0 bases from J, with 7 bases between.

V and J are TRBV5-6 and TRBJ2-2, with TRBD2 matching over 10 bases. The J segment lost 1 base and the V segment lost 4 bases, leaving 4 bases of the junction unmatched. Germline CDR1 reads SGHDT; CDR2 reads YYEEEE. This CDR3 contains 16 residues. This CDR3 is CASSRAGGMNTGELFF. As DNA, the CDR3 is TGTGCCAGCAGCAGAGCGGGGGGGATGAACACCGGGGAGCTGTTTTTT.

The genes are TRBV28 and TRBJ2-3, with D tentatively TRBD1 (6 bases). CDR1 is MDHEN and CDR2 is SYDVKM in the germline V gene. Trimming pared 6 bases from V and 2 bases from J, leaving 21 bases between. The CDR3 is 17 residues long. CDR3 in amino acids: CASRGAHRQEITDTQYF. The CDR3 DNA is TGTGCCAGCAGGGGCGCCCACCGACAGGAGATCACAGATACGCAGTATTTT.

CDR3 nucleotides: TGTGCCAGTAGTATAGAACCTAATCAGCCCCAGCATTTT. It yields the protein CASSIEPNQPQHF. The chain combines TRBV19 with TRBJ1-5, with D uncertain. The CDR3 extends over 13 amino acids. Germline loops: CDR1 LNHDA, CDR2 SQIVND (reference sequence). V lost 0 bases, J lost 4 bases, and 4 bases lay in between. The whole variable domain, filled in from reference TRBV19 and TRBJ1-5, reads DGGITQSPKYLFRKEGQNVTLSCEQNLNHDAMYWYRQDPGQGLRLIYYSQIVNDFQKGDIAEGYSVSREKKESFPLTVTSAQKNPTAFYLCASSIEPNQPQHFGDGTRLSIL.

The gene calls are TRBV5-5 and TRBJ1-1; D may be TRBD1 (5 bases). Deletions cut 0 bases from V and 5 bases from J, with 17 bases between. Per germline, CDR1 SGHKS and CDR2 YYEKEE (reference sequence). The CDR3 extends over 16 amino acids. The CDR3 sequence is CASSLGDRALRTEAFF. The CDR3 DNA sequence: TGTGCCAGCAGCTTGGGTGACAGAGCCCTAAGGACTGAAGCTTTCTTT.